This T cell receptor beta chain was profiled in a study of siplizumab effects on memory and regulatory T cells. General observations from the study: Treg-derived clones made up an average of about 68% of mappable alloreactive CD4+ clones with siplizumab and more than 25% in controls.

This CDR3 spans 17 amino acids. V shed 7 bases and J 10 bases; nucleotides not matched to a gene: 18. Looked up from germline, CDR1 is MDHEN and CDR2 is SYDVKM. Sequenced by immunoSEQ multiplex PCR; TCRdb stores in-frame clones only, minus some. This sample yields some 64,000 clones, of which approximately 79% are seen a single time; less than 0.55% belongs to the top ten. In regard to this clone: Antigen unknown.

J is TRBJ2-1 and V is TRBV28; 11 positions agree with TRBD2. The clonotype originates from a human donor in good health. The sample was memory CD4+ T cells sorted from blood. The CDR3 sequence is CASIFASGGRGLSEQFF. The CDR3 nucleotides are TGTGCCAGCATTTTTGCTAGCGGGGGGCGCGGGCTTAGCGAGCAGTTCTTC.